These T cell receptor beta chains were read from a single sample in a study of OX40 agonist ivuxolimab in advanced cancers. Libraries were prepared by immunoSEQ multiplex PCR; TCRdb keeps only in-frame clonotypes and omits some of them. The sample gives 80,000 to 100,000 clones, 80% to 90% of which show up once; roughly 0.84% is in the top ten. The sample in question was CD4+ or CD8+ T cells sorted from blood, obtained in a trial of the OX40 agonist ivuxolimab. The receptors were gathered from an adult with an advanced solid tumor such as melanoma, head and neck, liver or kidney cancer. Each CDR3 is given with its conserved first and last residue. D genes are given only for firm matches. Rows give clone size only sometimes, using once, few, many, or a class for an expanded clone.

J | D | size | V | DNA | CDR3
TRBJ2-3 | . | . | TRBV7-2 | TGCGCCAGCAGCTCGACCGGGATACTGAGTGTTGATACGCAGTATTTT | CASSSTGILSVDTQYF
TRBJ1-5 | TRBD1 | . | TRBV28 | TGTGCCAGCAGTCAACTGACAGGGGGGGAGGGAAAGCCCCAGCATTTT | CASSQLTGGEGKPQHF
TRBJ2-1 | TRBD1 | few | TRBV6-5 | TGTGCCAGCAGTGCTCCGGGACAGGGGATGGGGGAGCAGTTCTTC | CASSAPGQGMGEQFF
TRBJ1-6 | TRBD1 | . | TRBV18 | TGTGCCAGCTCGCCCTCCCTGGGACAGGGTAATTCACCCCTCCACTTT | CASSPSLGQGNSPLHF
TRBJ2-7 | . | once | TRBV18 | TGTGCCAGCTCACCATTGGGCAGGGGCGAGCAGTACTTC | CASSPLGRGEQYF
TRBJ2-6 | . | . | TRBV28 | TGTGCCAGCAGAACGGGGGCGTCTGGGGCCAACGTCCTGACTTTC | CASRTGASGANVLTF
TRBJ1-5 | . | . | TRBV19 | TGTGCCAGTAGTCAGTCGAGCAATCAGCCCCAGCATTTT | CASSQSSNQPQHF
TRBJ1-5 | . | . | TRBV6-1 | TGTGCCAGCAGGGGAGGGGACGGGCTCAATCAGCCCCAGCATTTT | CASRGGDGLNQPQHF
TRBJ1-2 | . | once | TRBV28 | TGTGCCAGCAGTTTCGGGGATTCCTATGGCTACACCTTC | CASSFGDSYGYTF
TRBJ1-5 | . | . | TRBV19 | TGTGCCAGTAGTATAGATCATGGGGGTCAGCCCCAGCATTTT | CASSIDHGGQPQHF
TRBJ2-5 | . | . | TRBV11-2 | TGTGCCAGCAGCTTAGTTACGGAGACCCAGTACTTC | CASSLVTETQYF
TRBJ1-2 | TRBD1 | . | TRBV5-4 | TGTGCCAGCAGCTTCCCGGGACAGGGGAATGGCTACACCTTC | CASSFPGQGNGYTF
TRBJ2-6 | TRBD2 | . | TRBV28 | TGTGCCAGCAGGGGGACTAGCGGGGGGACTTCTGGGGCCAACGTCCTGACTTTC | CASRGTSGGTSGANVLTF
TRBJ2-5 | . | . | TRBV30 | TGTGCCTGGAGTGTACTAAGGGAGACCCAGTACTTC | CAWSVLRETQYF
TRBJ2-5 | TRBD2 | . | TRBV9 | TGTGCCAGCAGCGTTTCAACTAGCGGAGTTGTGACCCAGTACTTC | CASSVSTSGVVTQYF
TRBJ2-3 | TRBD1 | once | TRBV5-4 | TGTGCCAGCAGCTTAGGAGGACAGGGGGACTCTCGAGGTACGCAGTATTTT | CASSLGGQGDSRGTQYF
TRBJ1-2 | TRBD1 | . | TRBV18 | TGTGCCAGCTCACCACCGATAGGGGGCGGCGATCATGGCTACACCTTC | CASSPPIGGGDHGYTF
TRBJ2-2 | . | . | TRBV19 | TGTGCCACCCGGGACTCTCCCGACACCGGGGAGCTGTTTTTT | CATRDSPDTGELFF
TRBJ1-4 | . | . | TRBV27 | TGTGCCAGCAGTTTCAAGACAGGTACAGATGAAAAACTGTTTTTT | CASSFKTGTDEKLFF
TRBJ1-4 | . | . | TRBV4-3 | TGCGCCAGCAGCCAAGACATTACAAGGGACGGGCGCGAAAAACTGTTTTTT | CASSQDITRDGREKLFF
TRBJ1-5 | . | . | TRBV18 | TGTGCCAGCTCACCACCGTCGCAGGGAGGCCAGCCCCAGCATTTT | CASSPPSQGGQPQHF
TRBJ1-4 | . | . | TRBV18 | TGTGCCAGCTCATCCTTTGCCGTCTATGCAACTAATGAAAAACTGTTTTTT | CASSSFAVYATNEKLFF
TRBJ1-6 | . | once | TRBV7-3 | TGTGCCAGCAGGGAGGGCGGCTCACCCCTCCACTTT | CASREGGSPLHF
TRBJ2-7 | . | . | TRBV15 | TGTGCCACCAGCAGAGGTGAGGGAACTCATTACGAGCAGTACTTC | CATSRGEGTHYEQYF
TRBJ1-5 | . | . | TRBV18 | TGTGCCAGCTCAACGGGTACAGGGTGGCAGCCCCAGCATTTT | CASSTGTGWQPQHF
TRBJ2-1 | . | . | TRBV4-2 | TGTGCCAGCAGCCAATCGGGCGGTCCAGGCGTCTACAATGAGCAGTTCTTC | CASSQSGGPGVYNEQFF
TRBJ1-2 | . | . | TRBV27 | TGTGCCAGCAGTTTAAATATGGTGTATGGCTACACCTTC | CASSLNMVYGYTF
TRBJ2-7 | TRBD1 | . | TRBV19 | TGTGCCAGTAGGCCGTCGAGGGACAGAGAGCAGTACTTC | CASRPSRDREQYF
TRBJ2-3 | . | . | TRBV5-5 | TGTGCCAGCAGCGGGGGGAGAGCAGGGGATACGCAGTATTTT | CASSGGRAGDTQYF
TRBJ1-5 | TRBD1 | . | TRBV6-6 | TGTGCCAGCAGTCAAACAGGGGGCTTTAATCAGCCCCAGCATTTT | CASSQTGGFNQPQHF
TRBJ2-3 | . | . | TRBV6-5 | TGTGCCAGCAGTTCCGGGAGCTCCCGGGCAGTGGATACGCAGTATTTT | CASSSGSSRAVDTQYF
TRBJ2-7 | . | . | TRBV30 | TGTGCCTGGAGCATTACAGGGTGGGAGCAGTACTTC | CAWSITGWEQYF
TRBJ1-4 | TRBD1 | . | TRBV5-8 | TGTGCCAGCAGCTTGGGACAGGGGTCTAATGAAAAACTGTTTTTT | CASSLGQGSNEKLFF
TRBJ1-1 | TRBD1 | . | TRBV5-1 | TGCGCCAGCAAACGGCCAGGGGGTACCATGAACACTGAAGCTTTCTTT | CASKRPGGTMNTEAFF
TRBJ1-6 | . | . | TRBV19 | TGTGCCAGTAGTTGGGATTTACGCTCACCCCTCCACTTT | CASSWDLRSPLHF
TRBJ1-2 | TRBD1 | . | TRBV5-1 | TGCGCCAGCAGCGTCGGACAGGAAATCTATGGCTACACCTTC | CASSVGQEIYGYTF
TRBJ2-1 | . | . | TRBV7-7 | TGTGCCAGCAGCTGTCCCAGGGGTAGCTCCTACAATGAGCAGTTCTTC | CASSCPRGSSYNEQFF
TRBJ1-5 | . | . | TRBV27 | TGTGCCAGCAGTTCCGCTTTCCTTGGGAATCAGCCCCAGCATTTT | CASSSAFLGNQPQHF
TRBJ1-1 | . | . | TRBV30 | TGTGCCTGGAGGGTGGGGGCTGAAGCTTTCTTT | CAWRVGAEAFF
TRBJ1-4 | . | . | TRBV7-2 | TGTGCCAGCAGCTTAGTGGAGGGGGAAAAACTGTTTTTT | CASSLVEGEKLFF